The 27 T cell receptor beta chains below come from one sample, sequenced in a study of Graves' ophthalmopathy and Graves' hyperthyroidism (dated by TCRdb to the late 2010s). The data were produced on an Illumina HiSeq 2000. TCR beta CDR3 regions were amplified from RNA transcripts for repertoire sequencing. The first round was an RT-PCR using HTBI primers with the Qiagen OneStep RT-PCR kit, and this first round was followed by a second-round multiplex PCR, then size selection and purification. Through fastp at Q25 and MiXCR, TCRdb rebuilt clones from the public reads, retaining in-frame beta chains. Rows are unified per CDR3 protein, each entry keeping the most common DNA and genes. For this sample there are about 1.1 million distinct CDR3 sequences; roughly two fifths appear just once. In total, the top ten clones hold approximately 12% of the sample. The sequenced sample consisted of peripheral blood or thyroid tissue (not recorded which). These receptors were collected from an adult man with Graves' hyperthyroidism.

This clonotype was observed at least ten times. V usage is TRBV7-8 and J usage is TRBJ1-5, with D possibly matching TRBD1 (5 bases). Trimming took off 3 bases at V and 10 bases at J, with 16 bases between the two ends. Germline-derived CDR1 and CDR2 are SGHVS and FQNEAQ. The CDR3 is made up of 14 amino acids. Here the CDR3 DNA reads TGTGCCAGCAGCTTGGGGGGGTCAGATGGTCCCCAGCATTTT. It yields the protein CASSLGGSDGPQHF.

With respect to this clonotype: A much larger clone differs from this one at a single base, so this may be a read error. The chain recombines TRBV7-2 with TRBJ2-5; 7 bases line up with TRBD2. The CDR3 is 15 amino acids. In germline, CDR1 is SGHTA, CDR2 FQGNSA. V was clipped by 4 bases and J by 0 bases; unmatched bases: 5. CDR3: CASSSYSGYQETQYF. The CDR3 coding sequence is TGTGCCAGCAGCTCCTATAGCGGGTACCAAGAGACCCAGTACTTC.

This clonotype was picked up many times. The CDR3 loop reads CASSPQEETQYF. The CDR3 bases are TGCGCCAGCAGCCCCCAAGAGGAGACCCAGTACTTC. The chain carries TRBV5-1 and TRBJ2-5, with D hard to call. Germline assignment: CDR1 SGHRS and CDR2 YFSETQ. Trimming removed 4 bases from V and 5 bases from J, with 9 bases in between. The CDR3 is 12 amino acids.

This clonotype was seen a few times. This rearrangement joins TRBV5-1 to TRBJ2-5, with 7 bases lining up with TRBD1. Trimming cost V 2 bases and J 0 bases; bases outside gene matches: 1. Per germline, CDR1 SGHRS and CDR2 YFSETQ. This CDR3 has 14 residues. CDR3 loop: CASSFTGDQETQYF. Written as DNA, the CDR3 is TGCGCCAGCAGCTTTACAGGGGACCAAGAGACCCAGTACTTC. Supplemented by reference TRBV5-1 and TRBJ2-5, the full variable domain reads KAGVTQTPRYLIKTRGQQVTLSCSPISGHRSVSWYQQTPGQGLQFLFEYFSETQRNKGNFPGRFSGRQFSNSRSEMNVSTLELGDSALYLCASSFTGDQETQYFGPGTRLLVL.

This clonotype was picked up many times. V is TRBV19 and J is TRBJ2-5; D gene ambiguous. Trimming took 7 bases from V and 1 from J, leaving 10 bases between them. The CDR3 contains 13 residues. Germline assignment: CDR1 LNHDA and CDR2 SQIVND (reference sequence). For the CDR3, the DNA is TGTGCCAGTAAGAGGAAGACCCAAGAGACCCAGTACTTC. Its protein product is CASKRKTQETQYF. The full variable domain, in which reference TRBV19 and TRBJ2-5 provide the parts outside the CDR3, is DGGITQSPKYLFRKEGQNVTLSCEQNLNHDAMYWYRQDPGQGLRLIYYSQIVNDFQKGDIAEGYSVSREKKESFPLTVTSAQKNPTAFYLCASKRKTQETQYFGPGTRLLVL.

This clonotype was observed many times. The gene calls are TRBV7-9 and TRBJ1-1; the match to TRBD1 covers 7 bases. From germline, CDR1 is SEHNR and CDR2 FQNEAQ (reference sequence). CDR3 length equals 11 residues. Losses at the gene ends were 5 bases for V and 8 bases for J; bases not matched to a gene: 2. Here the CDR3 DNA reads TGTGCCAGCAGCGACAGGGTAGAAGCTTTCTTT. Residues: CASSDRVEAFF.

This clonotype was picked up many times. The J gene is TRBJ1-2, the V gene TRBV5-1; no reliable D call. The V gene's germline CDR1 is SGHRS and CDR2 YFSETQ. The ends were cut back, 0 bases at V and 5 bases at J, with 14 bases in the middle. This CDR3 spans 15 amino acids. The CDR3 loop is CASSLAGSTRYGYTF. The CDR3 DNA sequence: TGCGCCAGCAGCTTGGCCGGATCAACCCGTTATGGCTACACCTTC.

The chain joins TRBV10-3 to TRBJ1-2, with D maybe TRBD1 (5 bases). Germline V gene data show CDR1 as ENHRY and CDR2 as SYGVKD. This CDR3 comprises 13 residues. Deletions cut 4 bases from V and 2 bases from J, with 8 bases between. The CDR3 nucleotides read TGTGCCATCAGTGTCGGGGGGAACTATGGCTACACCTTC. It is translated as CAISVGGNYGYTF.

Remarks on this clonotype: Given a much more abundant clone one base away, this may be a read error. The chain employs TRBV5-1 and TRBJ2-7; D is unclear. The CDR3 runs 13 residues. Germline CDR1 and CDR2: SGHRS and YFSETQ. V was pared by 4 bases and J by 4 bases, with 12 bases between. The CDR3 region is CASSKERNYEQYF. The CDR3 DNA is TGCGCCAGCAGCAAGGAAAGAAATTACGAGCAGTACTTC.

In this sample, this clonotype turned up many times. The chain uses TRBV20-1 and TRBJ1-5, with a possible D match to TRBD1 (6 bases). CDR1 is DFQATT and CDR2 is SNEGSKA in the germline V gene (reference sequence). V was trimmed by 0 bases and J by 2 bases, leaving 20 bases between them. CDR3 length: 18 residues. CDR3: CSARERIQGLQGNQPQHF. Written as DNA, the CDR3 is TGCAGTGCTAGAGAGAGGATACAGGGACTGCAGGGCAATCAGCCCCAGCATTTT.

V and J are TRBV20-1 and TRBJ2-7; 9 bases line up with TRBD1. This CDR3 has 14 residues. The V segment lost 7 bases and the J segment 1 base; nucleotides outside the gene matches: 8. The germline gives CDR1 DFQATT, CDR2 SNEGSKA (reference sequence). CDR3 loop: CSEFRDRESYEQYF. The CDR3 DNA follows: TGCAGTGAGTTCCGGGACAGGGAATCCTACGAGCAGTACTTC.

This chain connects TRBV7-2 to TRBJ2-7; TRBD2 matches at 8 bases. In germline, CDR1 is SGHTA, CDR2 FQGNSA. J lost 2 bases, V lost 4 bases, and 7 bases had no gene match. This CDR3 has 15 residues. The CDR3 sequence: CASSWGLVKAYEQYF. CDR3 in DNA: TGTGCCAGCAGCTGGGGACTAGTCAAGGCCTACGAGCAGTACTTC.

The chain joins TRBV2 to TRBJ1-5; possibly TRBD1 for D (6 bases). V was pared by 6 bases and J by 0 bases, with 12 bases between. The length of the CDR3 is 15 residues. CDR1 is SNHLY and CDR2 is FYNNEI in the germline V gene. The CDR3 protein is CASRADRHSNQPQHF. CDR3 nucleotide sequence: TGTGCCAGCAGAGCCGACAGGCATAGCAATCAGCCCCAGCATTTT.

With regard to this clonotype: The junction does not match germline at one end; this may be a read error. DNA of the CDR3: TGTGCCAGCAGCTCCCAGCTGAACACCGGGGAGCTGCTTTTT. It yields the protein CASSSQLNTGELLF. The chain carries TRBV7-3 and TRBJ2-2, with D possibly matching TRBD2 (5 bases). This CDR3 is built from 14 residues. Germline V gene data show CDR1 as SGHTA and CDR2 as FQGTGA. The whole variable domain, remainder taken from reference TRBV7-3 and TRBJ2-2, is GAGVSQTPSNKVTEKGKYVELRCDPISGHTALYWYRQSLGQGPEFLIYFQGTGAADDSGLPNDRFFAVRPEGSVSTLKIQRTERGDSAVYLCASSSQLNTGELLFGEGSRLTVL.

About this clonotype itself: A clone one base away is much larger, so this may be a read error. The rearrangement links TRBV5-1 to TRBJ2-5, with D perhaps matching TRBD1 (5 bases). The CDR3 spans 14 residues. Germline CDR1 is SGHRS and CDR2 is YFSETQ. V lost 4 bases and J lost 10, with 20 bases in between. CDR3 loop: CASSLRVGLDDQYF. In DNA form, the CDR3 reads TGCGCCAGCAGCCTCAGGGTCGGGCTAGACGACCAGTACTTC. The whole variable domain, filled in from reference TRBV5-1 and TRBJ2-5, reads KAGVTQTPRYLIKTRGQQVTLSCSPISGHRSVSWYQQTPGQGLQFLFEYFSETQRNKGNFPGRFSGRQFSNSRSEMNVSTLELGDSALYLCASSLRVGLDDQYFGPGTRLLVL.

The V call is TRBV7-9, the J call TRBJ1-4; 8 positions agree with TRBD1. The CDR3 sequence is 14 residues long. Looked up from germline, CDR1 is SEHNR and CDR2 is FQNEAQ (reference sequence). With 7 bases clipped from V and 6 bases from J, the junction kept 7 bases outside the gene matches. DNA of the CDR3: TGTGCCAGCACCAACGGACAGGGTGATGAAAAACTGTTTTTT. It encodes CASTNGQGDEKLFF.

This clonotype has a handful of counts. This rearrangement joins TRBV25-1 to TRBJ2-7, with 10 bases identical to TRBD2. The trim removed 8 bases at V and 5 bases at J, leaving 3 bases unmatched. Germline V gene data show CDR1 as MGHDK and CDR2 as SYGVNS. CDR3 size: 12 residues. The CDR3 here is CASLAGVHEQYF. CDR3 in DNA: TGTGCCAGCCTAGCGGGAGTTCACGAGCAGTACTTC.

This clonotype has at least ten counts. This CDR3 is CASSDQGQDYEQYF. CDR3 DNA sequence: TGTGCCAGCAGCGACCAGGGACAGGACTACGAGCAGTACTTC. This rearrangement joins TRBV11-2 to TRBJ2-7; 8 bases align to TRBD1. CDR3 size: 14 residues. The trim removed 5 bases at V and 3 bases at J, leaving 6 bases unmatched. The V gene's germline CDR1 is SGHAT and CDR2 FQNNGV.

This clonotype was detected ten times or more. The chain uses TRBV14 and TRBJ1-2, with D hard to call. There are 13 residues in the CDR3. V lost 4 bases and J 4 bases, leaving 10 bases between the germline ends. Germline V gives CDR1 SGHDN, CDR2 FVKESK. The CDR3 protein is CASSPRMGYGYTF. CDR3 nucleotides: TGTGCCAGCAGCCCGAGGATGGGCTATGGCTACACCTTC.

The chain recombines TRBV7-9 with TRBJ1-5, with unresolved D. The V end lost 0 bases, the J end lost 9 bases, and 6 bases lay between the germline ends. The germline CDR1 and CDR2 sequences are SEHNR and FQNEAQ (reference sequence). The CDR3 is 12 residues long. The CDR3 reads CASSLATSPQHF. The CDR3 DNA sequence: TGTGCCAGCAGCTTAGCCACGTCGCCCCAGCATTTT.

V usage is TRBV10-3 and J usage is TRBJ2-6; TRBD2 is a possible D gene (5 bases). The CDR3 is 16 amino acids. Germline lookup yields CDR1 ENHRY and CDR2 SYGVKD. V was pared by 0 bases and J by 10 bases, with 16 bases between. CDR3 sequence: CAISESLGAAANVLTF. CDR3 nucleotide sequence: TGTGCCATCAGTGAGTCTCTGGGAGCAGCAGCTAACGTCCTGACTTTC.

In the case of this clonotype: Since a much larger clone is just one base distant, this may be a read error. CDR3 sequence (DNA): TGTGCCAGCAGTTCCCGACAGGGTATTCGAGAGGCCCAGTACTTC. Its protein product is CASSSRQGIREAQYF. This sequence joins TRBV12-3 or TRBV12-4 and TRBJ2-5, with 7 bases lining up with TRBD1. The CDR3 is 15 residues long.

With regard to this clonotype: This may arise from a read error, as a much more abundant clone is one base away. The genes are TRBV10-3 and TRBJ2-5, with D possibly being TRBD1 or TRBD2 (6 bases each). CDR1 ENHRY and CDR2 SYGVKD come from the germline V gene. The CDR3 runs to 17 residues. The CDR3: CASSLQTGADVMVTQYF. As DNA, the CDR3 is TGTGCCAGCAGTCTTCAAACGGGGGCAGACGTGATGGTGACCCAGTACTTC.

This clonotype was seen ten or more times. The chain carries TRBV10-3 and TRBJ2-5, with D possibly matching TRBD1 (6 bases). This CDR3 has 13 amino acids. V was shortened by 0 bases and J by 9 bases, with 11 bases between the two germline ends. The germline gives CDR1 ENHRY, CDR2 SYGVKD. The CDR3 DNA reads as TGTGCCATCAGTGAGTCTGGGGGCAAGTCCCAGTACTTC. Translated, it gives CAISESGGKSQYF.

This clonotype was counted ten times or more. The genes are TRBV7-2 and TRBJ1-2; D is possibly TRBD1 (5 bases). This CDR3 region has 14 residues. CDR1 is SGHTA and CDR2 is FQGNSA in the germline V gene. The ends were cut back, 0 bases at V and 2 bases at J, with 7 bases in the middle. The CDR3 coding sequence is TGTGCCAGCAGCTTAGCGGGGGGGAACTATGGCTACACCTTC. Translating gives CASSLAGGNYGYTF.

This clonotype was seen only a few times. J is TRBJ1-5 and V is TRBV9, with D perhaps TRBD1 (6 bases). The CDR3 contains 18 residues. Looked up from germline, CDR1 is SGDLS and CDR2 is YYNGEE. V was clipped by 0 bases and J by 5 bases, with 21 bases between them. The CDR3 loop reads CASSVDHQGRDPYQPQHF. CDR3 nucleotides: TGTGCCAGCAGCGTAGATCATCAGGGGAGGGACCCCTATCAGCCCCAGCATTTT.

V and J are TRBV20-1 and TRBJ1-4, with D unresolved. In germline, CDR1 is DFQATT, CDR2 SNEGSKA (reference sequence). V was clipped by 5 bases and J by 2 bases, with 15 bases between them. The CDR3 covers 15 residues. The CDR3 spells CSARLWEGTNEKLFF. CDR3 nucleotide sequence: TGCAGTGCTCGCCTCTGGGAGGGCACTAATGAAAAACTGTTTTTT.